Sequencing of this T cell receptor (beta chain) was carried out in a study of shared clonotypes between healthy human individuals. Overall study findings and caveats: Clonotype sharing across a handful of donors was observed for approximately 5% of naive CD4 clonotypes.

Original processing methods: Junction-only sequences produced by ImmunoSEQ had no quality scores, so filtering differed. Some clones are missing from TCRdb's copy, which holds only in-frame ones; the method was immunoSEQ multiplex PCR. D and trimming were read from the DNA, whereas the V and J calls and clone size are those reported in that table. Among some 630,000 clones listed, less than 80% were seen once. V lost 1 base to trimming and J lost 5 bases, with 10 bases between them. The germline V gene encodes CDR1 SGHTA and CDR2 FQGNSA. The CDR3 has 14 amino acids. Turning to this clone: Antigen specificity is unknown.

This receptor was obtained from a woman aged 25 to 39 in good health. The material sequenced was memory CD4+ T cells sorted from blood. Subset given: CD45RA-negative fraction. The rearrangement links TRBV7-2 to TRBJ2-3, with no clear D. The CDR3 nucleotides are TGTGCCAGCAGCTTAGTCGCCCGCCGAGATACGCAGTATTTT. Translating it yields CASSLVARRDTQYF.